The entry below describes one TCR beta chain. The entry originates in a study of response to subunit inactivated influenza vaccine. TCRdb reprocessed the RT-PCR reads with MiXCR, giving one entry per CDR3 protein. The data hold about 160,000 distinct CDR3 sequences, with 11% observed a single time. The sequence came from a man aged 45-65 years who received an inactivated influenza vaccine. This material consisted of non-naive T cells sorted from PBMCs, taken about 40 days after vaccination.

The CDR3: CASSFSAATVKGEQYF. The CDR3 region has the DNA TGCGCCAGCAGCTTTAGTGCGGCGACAGTCAAGGGGGAGCAGTACTTC. The rearrangement links TRBV5-1 to TRBJ2-7, with D tentatively TRBD1 (5 bases). Germline V gene data show CDR1 as SGHRS and CDR2 as YFSETQ. V was shortened by 2 bases and J by 7 bases, with 22 bases between the two germline ends. This CDR3 has 16 residues. The full variable domain, in which reference TRBV5-1 and TRBJ2-7 provide the parts outside the CDR3, is KAGVTQTPRYLIKTRGQQVTLSCSPISGHRSVSWYQQTPGQGLQFLFEYFSETQRNKGNFPGRFSGRQFSNSRSEMNVSTLELGDSALYLCASSFSAATVKGEQYFGPGTRLTVT.